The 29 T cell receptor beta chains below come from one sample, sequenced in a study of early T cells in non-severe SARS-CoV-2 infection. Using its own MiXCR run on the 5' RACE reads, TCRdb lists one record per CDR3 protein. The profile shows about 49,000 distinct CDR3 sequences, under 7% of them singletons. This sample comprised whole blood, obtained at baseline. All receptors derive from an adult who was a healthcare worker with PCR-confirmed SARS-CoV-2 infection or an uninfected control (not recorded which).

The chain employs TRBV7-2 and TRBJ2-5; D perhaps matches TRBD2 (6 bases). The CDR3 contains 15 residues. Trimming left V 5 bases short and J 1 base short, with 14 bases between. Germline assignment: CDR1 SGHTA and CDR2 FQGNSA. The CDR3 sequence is CASSTTGLIQETQYF. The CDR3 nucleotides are TGTGCCAGCAGCACGACGGGACTGATCCAAGAGACCCAGTACTTC.

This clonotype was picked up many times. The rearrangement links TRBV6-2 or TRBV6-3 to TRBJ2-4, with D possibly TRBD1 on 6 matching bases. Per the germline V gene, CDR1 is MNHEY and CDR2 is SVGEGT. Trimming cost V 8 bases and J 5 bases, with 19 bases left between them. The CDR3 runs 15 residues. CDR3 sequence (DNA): TGTGCCAGCGGAGAACAGGGTTCGTGGCAAAACATTCAGTACTTC. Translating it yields CASGEQGSWQNIQYF.

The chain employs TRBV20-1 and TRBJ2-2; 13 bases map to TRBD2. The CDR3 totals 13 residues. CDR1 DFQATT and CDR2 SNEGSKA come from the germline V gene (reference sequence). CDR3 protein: CSTGTSGNGELFF. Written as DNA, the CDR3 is TGCAGCACCGGGACTAGCGGGAACGGGGAGCTGTTTTTT.

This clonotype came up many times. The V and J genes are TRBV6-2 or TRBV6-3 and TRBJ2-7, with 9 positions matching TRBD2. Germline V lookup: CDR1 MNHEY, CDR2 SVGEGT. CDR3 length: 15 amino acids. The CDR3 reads CATSGLAGFLYEQYF. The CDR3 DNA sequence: TGTGCTACGAGCGGGCTAGCGGGGTTCCTCTACGAGCAGTACTTC.

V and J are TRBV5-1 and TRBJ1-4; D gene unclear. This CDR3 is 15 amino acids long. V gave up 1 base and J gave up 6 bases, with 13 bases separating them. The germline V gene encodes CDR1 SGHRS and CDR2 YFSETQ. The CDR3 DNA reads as TGCGCCAGCAGCTTGTCGGCGGGAGAGGATGAAAAACTGTTTTTT. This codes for CASSLSAGEDEKLFF.

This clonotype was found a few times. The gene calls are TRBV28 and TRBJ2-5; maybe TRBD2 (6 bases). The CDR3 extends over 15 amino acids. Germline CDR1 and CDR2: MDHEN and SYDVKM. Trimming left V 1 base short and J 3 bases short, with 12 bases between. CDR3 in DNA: TGTGCCAGCAGTTTATCGGGATGGGGGGAAGAGACCCAGTACTTC. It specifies CASSLSGWGEETQYF.

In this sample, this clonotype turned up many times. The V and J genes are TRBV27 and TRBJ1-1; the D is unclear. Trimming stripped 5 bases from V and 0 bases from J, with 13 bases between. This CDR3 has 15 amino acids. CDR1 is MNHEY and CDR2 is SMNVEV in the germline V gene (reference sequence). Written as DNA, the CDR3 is TGTGCCAGCAGTCGCCGTCAGAGTATGAACACTGAAGCTTTCTTT. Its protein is CASSRRQSMNTEAFF.

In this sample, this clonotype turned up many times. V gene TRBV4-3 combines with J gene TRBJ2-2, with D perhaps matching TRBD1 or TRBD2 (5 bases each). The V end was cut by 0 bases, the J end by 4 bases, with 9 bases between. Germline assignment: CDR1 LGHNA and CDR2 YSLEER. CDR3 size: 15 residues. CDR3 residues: CASSQEGTGTGELFF. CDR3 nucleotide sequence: TGCGCCAGCAGCCAAGAAGGGACCGGCACCGGGGAGCTGTTTTTT.

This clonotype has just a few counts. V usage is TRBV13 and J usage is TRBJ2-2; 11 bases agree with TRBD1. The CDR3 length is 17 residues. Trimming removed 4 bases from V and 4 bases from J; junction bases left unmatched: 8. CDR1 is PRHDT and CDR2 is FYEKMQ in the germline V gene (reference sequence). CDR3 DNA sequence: TGTGCCAGCAGCTCCCTGGACAGGGGGCGAGGCACCGGGGAGCTGTTTTTT. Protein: CASSSLDRGRGTGELFF.

The CDR3 reads CASRQGYASTDTQYF. CDR3 sequence (DNA): TGTGCCAGCAGGCAGGGGTACGCTAGCACAGATACGCAGTATTTT. V gene TRBV28 combines with J gene TRBJ2-3, with D possibly matching TRBD1 (6 bases). The V gene lost 6 bases and the J gene lost 0 bases, with 13 bases spanning the gap. This CDR3 region has 15 residues. The germline gives CDR1 MDHEN, CDR2 SYDVKM.

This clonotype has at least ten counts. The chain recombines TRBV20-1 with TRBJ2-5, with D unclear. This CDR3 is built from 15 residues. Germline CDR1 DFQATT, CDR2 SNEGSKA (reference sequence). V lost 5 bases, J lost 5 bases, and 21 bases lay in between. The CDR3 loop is CSAPHWTYPHETQYF. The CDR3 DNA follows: TGCAGTGCTCCCCACTGGACCTATCCCCATGAGACCCAGTACTTC.

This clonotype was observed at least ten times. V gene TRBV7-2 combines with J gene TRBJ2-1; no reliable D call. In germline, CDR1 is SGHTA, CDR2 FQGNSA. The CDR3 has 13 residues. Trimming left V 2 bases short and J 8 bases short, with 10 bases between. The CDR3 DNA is TGTGCCAGCAGCTTAAGGGCCCTCCATGAGCAGTTCTTC. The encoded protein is CASSLRALHEQFF.

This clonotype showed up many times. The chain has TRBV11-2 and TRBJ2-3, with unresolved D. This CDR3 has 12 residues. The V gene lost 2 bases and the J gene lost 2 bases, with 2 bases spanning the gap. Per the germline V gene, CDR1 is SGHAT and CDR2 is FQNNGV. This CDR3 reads CASSLPTDTQYF. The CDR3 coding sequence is TGTGCCAGCAGCTTACCCACAGATACGCAGTATTTT.

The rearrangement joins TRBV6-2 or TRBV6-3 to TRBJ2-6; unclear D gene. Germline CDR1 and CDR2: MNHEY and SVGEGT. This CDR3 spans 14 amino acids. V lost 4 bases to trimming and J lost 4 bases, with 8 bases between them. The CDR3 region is CASSFDVGANVLTF. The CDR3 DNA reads TGTGCCAGCAGTTTCGACGTGGGGGCCAACGTCCTGACTTTC.

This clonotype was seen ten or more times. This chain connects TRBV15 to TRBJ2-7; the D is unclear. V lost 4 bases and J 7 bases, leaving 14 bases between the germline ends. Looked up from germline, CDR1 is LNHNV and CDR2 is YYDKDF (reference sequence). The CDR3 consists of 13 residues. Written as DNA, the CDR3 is TGTGCCACCAGCACTATACGACACCGAGAGCAGTACTTC. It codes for CATSTIRHREQYF. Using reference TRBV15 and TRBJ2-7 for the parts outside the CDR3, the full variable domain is DAMVIQNPRYQVTQFGKPVTLSCSQTLNHNVMYWYQQKSSQAPKLLFHYYDKDFNNEADTPDNFQSRRPNTSFCFLDIRSPGLGDTAMYLCATSTIRHREQYFGPGTRLTVT.

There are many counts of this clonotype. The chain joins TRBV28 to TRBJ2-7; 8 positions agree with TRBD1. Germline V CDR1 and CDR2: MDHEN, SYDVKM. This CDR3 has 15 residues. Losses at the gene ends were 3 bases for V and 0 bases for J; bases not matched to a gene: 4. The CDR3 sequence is CASSFGQGLSYEQYF. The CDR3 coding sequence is TGTGCCAGCAGTTTCGGACAGGGACTCTCCTACGAGCAGTACTTC.

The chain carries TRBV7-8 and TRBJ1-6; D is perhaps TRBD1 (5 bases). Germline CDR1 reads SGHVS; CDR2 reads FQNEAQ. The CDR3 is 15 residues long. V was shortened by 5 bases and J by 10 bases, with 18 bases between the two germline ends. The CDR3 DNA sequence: TGTGCCAGCAGCCGAGCCCCCGGGGAGGGGTCACCCCTCCACTTT. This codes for CASSRAPGEGSPLHF.

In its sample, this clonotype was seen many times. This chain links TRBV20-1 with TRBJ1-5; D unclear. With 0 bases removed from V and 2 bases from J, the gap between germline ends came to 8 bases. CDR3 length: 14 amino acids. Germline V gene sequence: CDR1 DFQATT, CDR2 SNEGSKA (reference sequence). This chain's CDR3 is CSAREGVGNQPQHF. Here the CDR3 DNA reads TGCAGTGCTAGAGAAGGAGTTGGCAATCAGCCCCAGCATTTT.

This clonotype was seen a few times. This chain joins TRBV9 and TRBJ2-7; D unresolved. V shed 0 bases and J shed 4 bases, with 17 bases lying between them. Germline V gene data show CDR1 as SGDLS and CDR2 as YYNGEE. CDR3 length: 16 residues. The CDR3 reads CASSVVLRTELYEQYF. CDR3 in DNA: TGTGCCAGCAGCGTAGTGTTGAGGACGGAGCTTTACGAGCAGTACTTC.

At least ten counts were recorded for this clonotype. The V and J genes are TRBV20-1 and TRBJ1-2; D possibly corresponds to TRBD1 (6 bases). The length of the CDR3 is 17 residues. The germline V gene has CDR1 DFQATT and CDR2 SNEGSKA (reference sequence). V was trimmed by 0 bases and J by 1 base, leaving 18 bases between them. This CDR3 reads CSARDPVSEGDNYGYTF. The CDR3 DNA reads TGCAGTGCTAGAGATCCAGTTTCGGAGGGGGATAACTATGGCTACACCTTC.

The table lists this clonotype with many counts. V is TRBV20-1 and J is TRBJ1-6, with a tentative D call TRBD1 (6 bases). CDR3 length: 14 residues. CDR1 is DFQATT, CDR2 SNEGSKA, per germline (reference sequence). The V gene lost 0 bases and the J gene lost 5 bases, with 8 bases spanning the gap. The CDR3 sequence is CSAREGTNNSPLHF. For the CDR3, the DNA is TGCAGTGCTAGAGAGGGGACAAATAATTCACCCCTCCACTTT.

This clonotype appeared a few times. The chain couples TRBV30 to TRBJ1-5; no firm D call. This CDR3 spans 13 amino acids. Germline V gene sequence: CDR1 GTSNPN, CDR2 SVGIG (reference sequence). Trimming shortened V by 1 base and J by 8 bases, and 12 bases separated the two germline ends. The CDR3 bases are TGTGCCTGGAGTGGCGCGAACGACGAGCCCCAGCATTTT. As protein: CAWSGANDEPQHF.

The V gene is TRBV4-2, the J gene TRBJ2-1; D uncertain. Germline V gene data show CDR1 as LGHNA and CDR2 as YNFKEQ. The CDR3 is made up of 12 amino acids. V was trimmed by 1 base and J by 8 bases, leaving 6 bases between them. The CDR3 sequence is CASSQGYDEQFF. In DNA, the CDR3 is TGTGCCAGCAGCCAAGGGTACGATGAGCAGTTCTTC.

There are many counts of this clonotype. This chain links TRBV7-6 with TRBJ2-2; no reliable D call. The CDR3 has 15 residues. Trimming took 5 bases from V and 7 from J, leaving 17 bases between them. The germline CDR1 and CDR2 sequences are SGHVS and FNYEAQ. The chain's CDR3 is CASSLTVVTSGELFF. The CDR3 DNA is TGTGCCAGCAGCCTCACCGTGGTCACGAGCGGGGAGCTGTTTTTT.

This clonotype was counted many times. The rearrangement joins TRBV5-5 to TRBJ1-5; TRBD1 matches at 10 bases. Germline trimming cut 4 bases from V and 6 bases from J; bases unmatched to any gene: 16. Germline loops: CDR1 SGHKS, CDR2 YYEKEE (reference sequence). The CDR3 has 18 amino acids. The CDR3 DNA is TGTGCCAGCAGCGGAGCCGGGACAGGGGACGTGAGTAGTCAGCCCCAGCATTTT. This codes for CASSGAGTGDVSSQPQHF.

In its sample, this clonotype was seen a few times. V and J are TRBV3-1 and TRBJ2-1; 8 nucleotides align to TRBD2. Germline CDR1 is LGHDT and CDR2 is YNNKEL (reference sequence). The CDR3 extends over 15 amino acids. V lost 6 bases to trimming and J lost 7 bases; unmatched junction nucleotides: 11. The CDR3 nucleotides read TGTGCCAGCAGGGATAGCGGGGCTTTAGTGAATGAGCAGTTCTTC. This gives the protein CASRDSGALVNEQFF.

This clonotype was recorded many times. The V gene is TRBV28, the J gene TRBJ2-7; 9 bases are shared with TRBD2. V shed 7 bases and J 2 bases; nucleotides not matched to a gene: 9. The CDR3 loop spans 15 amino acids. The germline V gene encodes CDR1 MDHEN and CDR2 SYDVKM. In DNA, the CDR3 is TGTGCCAGCACCTCATCGGGCGGGGGGGCCTACGAGCAGTACTTC. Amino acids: CASTSSGGGAYEQYF.

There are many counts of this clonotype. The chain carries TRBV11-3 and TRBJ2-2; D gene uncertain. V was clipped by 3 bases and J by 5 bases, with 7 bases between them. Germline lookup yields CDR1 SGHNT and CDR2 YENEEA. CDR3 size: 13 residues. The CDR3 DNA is TGTGCCAGCAGCTTCATGTCTACCGGGGAGCTGTTTTTT. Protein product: CASSFMSTGELFF.

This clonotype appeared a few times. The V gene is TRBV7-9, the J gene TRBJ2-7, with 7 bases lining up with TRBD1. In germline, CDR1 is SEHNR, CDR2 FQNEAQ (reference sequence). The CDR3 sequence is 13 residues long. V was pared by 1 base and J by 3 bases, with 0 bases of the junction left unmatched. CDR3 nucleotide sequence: TGTGCCAGCAGCTTAGGGGACAGCTACGAGCAGTACTTC. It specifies CASSLGDSYEQYF.